The following is a TCR beta chain sequence with its context. The antigen is unknown. The V end was cut by 3 bases, the J end by 2 bases, with 13 bases between. The germline CDR1 and CDR2 sequences are SGHTA and FQGNSA. This CDR3 region has 15 residues. This sample is drawn from a study of cytomegalovirus exposure and HLA in healthy donors. Across the study: The Caucasian-associated ancestry cluster contained about four fifths of the 398 genotyped donors. Study-level points and caveats: Per a later analysis, about 15,000 TCR beta sequences showed association with HLA alleles at 0.05 false discovery rate.

PCR employed 60 Vbeta and 13 Jbeta primers. Authors' analysis steps: About 9.9 million shared chains were among approximately 80 million unique TCR beta chains counted in a later analysis. Sequencing used immunoSEQ multiplex PCR; TCRdb keeps in-frame clones, though not all of them. V and J calls and clone size follow that table, whereas D and trimming were derived from the DNA. The sample has 130,000 or so clones, approximately 74% seen once. The source material was PBMCs. The chain joins TRBV7-2 to TRBJ2-5, with a weak D call TRBD1 (6 bases). The TCR sequence derives from a middle-aged man in good health and CMV-seropositive. The DNA of the CDR3 is TGTGCCAGCAGCTTCCGCAGCACAGGGCAAGAGACCCAGTACTTC. Its translation: CASSFRSTGQETQYF.